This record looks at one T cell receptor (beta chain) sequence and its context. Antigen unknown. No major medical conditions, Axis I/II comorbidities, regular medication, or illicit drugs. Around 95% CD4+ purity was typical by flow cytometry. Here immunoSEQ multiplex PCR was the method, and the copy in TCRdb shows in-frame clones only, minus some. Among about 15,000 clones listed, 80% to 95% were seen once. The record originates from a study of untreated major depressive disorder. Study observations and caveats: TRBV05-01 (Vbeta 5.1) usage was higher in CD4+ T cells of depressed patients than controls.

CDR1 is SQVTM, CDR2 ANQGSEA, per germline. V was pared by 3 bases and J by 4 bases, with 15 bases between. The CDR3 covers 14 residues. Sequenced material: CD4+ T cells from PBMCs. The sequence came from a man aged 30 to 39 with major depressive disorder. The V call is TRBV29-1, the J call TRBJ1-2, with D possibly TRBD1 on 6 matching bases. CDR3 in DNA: TGCAGCGTTGAGGGAGGGGGGGCTGGCTATGGCTACACCTTC. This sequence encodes CSVEGGGAGYGYTF.